Here is one T cell receptor beta chain with its context. The target antigen is unknown. V was clipped by 3 bases and J by 4 bases, with 10 bases between them. The CDR3 contains 14 residues. Germline V gene data show CDR1 as SQVTM and CDR2 as ANQGSEA. These data are taken from a study of cytomegalovirus exposure and HLA in healthy donors. Study-level information: Early release data held around 82 million unique TCRs from HLA-typed donors. Study-wide points: A later analysis reportedly found fewer N-insertions in an Asian-associated ancestry cluster than the approximately 660-donor mean. Listed as cytomegalovirus-associated were 150 or so TCR beta chains.

PCR involved 60 Vbeta and 13 Jbeta primers. Repertoires were generated with immunoSEQ multiplex PCR, while TCRdb's copy carries only in-frame clones and drops some. This sample has around 150,000 clones, with 75% to 85% found just once. The sample comprised PBMCs. This clonotype originated in a woman aged 18 to 35 in good health and CMV-seronegative. The chain recombines TRBV29-1 with TRBJ2-6; D is undetermined. The CDR3 region has the DNA TGCAGCGTTGAGGAGCAAGGAGGGGCCAACGTCCTGACTTTC. It specifies CSVEEQGGANVLTF.